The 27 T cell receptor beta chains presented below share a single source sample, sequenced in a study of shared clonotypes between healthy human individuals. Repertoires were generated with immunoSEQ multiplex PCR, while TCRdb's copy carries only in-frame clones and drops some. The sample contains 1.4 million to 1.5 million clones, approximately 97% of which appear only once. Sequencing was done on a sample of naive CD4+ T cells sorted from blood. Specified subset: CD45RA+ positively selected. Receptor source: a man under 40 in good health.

For the CDR3, the DNA is TGTGCCAGCAGCATGACAGGGGGGACCGGGGAGCTGTTTTTT. Residues: CASSMTGGTGELFF. This rearrangement joins TRBV11-2 to TRBJ2-2; TRBD1 matches 9 bases. From germline, CDR1 is SGHAT and CDR2 FQNNGV. Unmatched junction bases numbered 3, after V lost 5 bases and J lost 5 bases. The CDR3 totals 14 residues.

DNA of the CDR3: TGTGCCAGCTCACCACCGTCAGGGAAGGAGACCCAGTACTTC. Its translation is CASSPPSGKETQYF. The chain carries TRBV18 and TRBJ2-5; possibly TRBD1 for D (5 bases). Germline CDR1 reads KGHSH; CDR2 reads LQKENI. CDR3 length: 14 amino acids. V was shortened by 0 bases and J by 5 bases, with 10 bases between the two germline ends.

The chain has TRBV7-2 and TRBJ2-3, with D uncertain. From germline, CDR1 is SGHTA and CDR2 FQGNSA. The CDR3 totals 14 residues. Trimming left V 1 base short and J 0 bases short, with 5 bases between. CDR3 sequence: CASSLGWSTDTQYF. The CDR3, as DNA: TGTGCCAGCAGCTTAGGGTGGAGCACAGATACGCAGTATTTT.

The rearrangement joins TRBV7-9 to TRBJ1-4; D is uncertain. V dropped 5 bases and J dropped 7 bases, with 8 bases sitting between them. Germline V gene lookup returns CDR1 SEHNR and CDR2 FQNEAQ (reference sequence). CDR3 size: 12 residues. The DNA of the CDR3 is TGTGCCAGCAGCCCCGGGGTTGAAAAACTGTTTTTT. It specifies CASSPGVEKLFF.

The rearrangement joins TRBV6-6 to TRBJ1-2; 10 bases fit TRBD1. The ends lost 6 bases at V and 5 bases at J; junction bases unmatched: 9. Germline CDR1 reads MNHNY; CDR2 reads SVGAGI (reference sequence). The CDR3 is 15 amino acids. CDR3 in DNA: TGTGCCAGCAGGGGGACAGGGGAGAGTGTTTATGGCTACACCTTC. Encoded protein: CASRGTGESVYGYTF.

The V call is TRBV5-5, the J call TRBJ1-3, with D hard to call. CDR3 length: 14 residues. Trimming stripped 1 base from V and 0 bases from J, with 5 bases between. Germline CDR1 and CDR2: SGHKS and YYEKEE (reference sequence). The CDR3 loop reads CASSLRSSGNTIYF. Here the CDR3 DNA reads TGTGCCAGCAGCTTGAGGAGCTCTGGAAACACCATATATTTT. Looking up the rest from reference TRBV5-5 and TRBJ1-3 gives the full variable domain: DAGVTQSPTHLIKTRGQQVTLRCSPISGHKSVSWYQQVLGQGPQFIFQYYEKEERGRGNFPDRFSARQFPNYSSELNVNALLLGDSALYLCASSLRSSGNTIYFGEGSWLTVV.

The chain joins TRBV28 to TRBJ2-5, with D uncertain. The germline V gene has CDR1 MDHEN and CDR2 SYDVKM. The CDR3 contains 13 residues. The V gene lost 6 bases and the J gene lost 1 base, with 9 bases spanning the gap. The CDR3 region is CASSRRSQETQYF. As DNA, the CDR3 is TGTGCCAGCAGCCGAAGGAGCCAAGAGACCCAGTACTTC.

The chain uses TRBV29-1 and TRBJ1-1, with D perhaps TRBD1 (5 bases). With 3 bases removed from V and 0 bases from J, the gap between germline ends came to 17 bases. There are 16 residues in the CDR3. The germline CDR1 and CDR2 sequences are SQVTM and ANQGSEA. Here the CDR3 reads CSVEGDRDPLNTEAFF. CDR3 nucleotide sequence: TGCAGCGTTGAGGGAGACAGAGATCCTCTGAACACTGAAGCTTTCTTT.

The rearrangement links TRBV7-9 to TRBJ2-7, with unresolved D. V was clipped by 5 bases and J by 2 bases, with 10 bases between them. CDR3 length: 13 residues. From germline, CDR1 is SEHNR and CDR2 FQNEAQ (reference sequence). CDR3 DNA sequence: TGTGCCAGCAGCCCGTTTGGCACCTACGAGCAGTACTTC. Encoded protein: CASSPFGTYEQYF.

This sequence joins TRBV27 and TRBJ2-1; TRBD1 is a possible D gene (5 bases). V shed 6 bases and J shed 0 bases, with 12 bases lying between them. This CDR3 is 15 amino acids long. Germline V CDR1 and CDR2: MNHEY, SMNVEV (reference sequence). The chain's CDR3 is CASSRVRGSYNEQFF. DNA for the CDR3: TGTGCCAGCAGCAGGGTTCGCGGCTCCTACAATGAGCAGTTCTTC.

The DNA of the CDR3 is TGTGCCAGCAGTTACGCGCTGGCGGGCGAAAAACTGTTTTTT. It codes for CASSYALAGEKLFF. The V and J genes are TRBV6-6 and TRBJ1-4; D gene uncertain. Germline assignment: CDR1 MNHNY and CDR2 SVGAGI (reference sequence). V gave up 2 bases and J gave up 8 bases, with 12 bases separating them. The CDR3 is made up of 14 amino acids.

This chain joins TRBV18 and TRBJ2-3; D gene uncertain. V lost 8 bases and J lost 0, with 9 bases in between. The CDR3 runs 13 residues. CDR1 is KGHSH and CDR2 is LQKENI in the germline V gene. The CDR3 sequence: CASTEPSTDTQYF. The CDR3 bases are TGTGCCAGCACTGAACCTAGCACAGATACGCAGTATTTT.

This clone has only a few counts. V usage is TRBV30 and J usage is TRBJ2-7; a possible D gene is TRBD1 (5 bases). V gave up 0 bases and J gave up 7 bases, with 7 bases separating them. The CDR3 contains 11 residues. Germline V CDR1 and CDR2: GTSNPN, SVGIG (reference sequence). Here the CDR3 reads CAWSVQVEQYF. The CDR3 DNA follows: TGTGCCTGGAGTGTACAGGTTGAGCAGTACTTC.

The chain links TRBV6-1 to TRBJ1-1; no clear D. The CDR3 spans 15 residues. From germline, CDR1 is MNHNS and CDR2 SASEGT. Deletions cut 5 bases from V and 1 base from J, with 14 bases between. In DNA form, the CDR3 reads TGTGCCAGCAGTCCCTTTACTACTAGGAACACTGAAGCTTTCTTT. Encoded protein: CASSPFTTRNTEAFF.

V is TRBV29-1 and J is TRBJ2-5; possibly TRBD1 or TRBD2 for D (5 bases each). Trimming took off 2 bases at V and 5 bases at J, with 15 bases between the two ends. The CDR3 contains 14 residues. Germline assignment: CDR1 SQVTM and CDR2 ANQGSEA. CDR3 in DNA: TGCAGCGTTGAATTACGGGACCGACCCGAGACCCAGTACTTC. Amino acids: CSVELRDRPETQYF.

In DNA form, the CDR3 reads TGTGCCAGCAGCTTAGGTATAGCCCCAGCAACTAATGAAAAACTGTTTTTT. Translated: CASSLGIAPATNEKLFF. This rearrangement joins TRBV7-9 to TRBJ1-4; D gene ambiguous. CDR1 and CDR2 (germline): SEHNR, FQNEAQ (reference sequence). CDR3 length: 17 amino acids. The germline V and J ends were trimmed by 1 base and 0 bases, with 12 bases remaining between them.

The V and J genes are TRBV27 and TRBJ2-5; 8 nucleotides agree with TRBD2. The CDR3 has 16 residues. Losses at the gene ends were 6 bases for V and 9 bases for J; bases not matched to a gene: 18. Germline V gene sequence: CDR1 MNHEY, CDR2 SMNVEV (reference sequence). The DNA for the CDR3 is TGTGCCAGCAGCTTAACCGGGAGGGCTAGGGGACAAGCCCAGTACTTC. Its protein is CASSLTGRARGQAQYF.

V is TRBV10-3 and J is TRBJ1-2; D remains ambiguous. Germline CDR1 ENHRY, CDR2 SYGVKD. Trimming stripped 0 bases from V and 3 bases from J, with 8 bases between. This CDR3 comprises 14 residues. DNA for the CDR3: TGTGCCATCAGTGAGTCTGATATTTACTATGGCTACACCTTC. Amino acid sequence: CAISESDIYYGYTF.

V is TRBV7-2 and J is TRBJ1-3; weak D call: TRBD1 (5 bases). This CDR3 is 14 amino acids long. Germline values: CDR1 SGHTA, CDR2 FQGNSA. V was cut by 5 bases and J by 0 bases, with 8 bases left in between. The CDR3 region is CASSPDISGNTIYF. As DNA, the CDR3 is TGTGCCAGCAGCCCGGACATCTCTGGAAACACCATATATTTT.

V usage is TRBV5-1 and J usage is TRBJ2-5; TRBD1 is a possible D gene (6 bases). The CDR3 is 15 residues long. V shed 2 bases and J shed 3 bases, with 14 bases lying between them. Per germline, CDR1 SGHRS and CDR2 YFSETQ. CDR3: CASSFMGTLEETQYF. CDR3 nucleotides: TGCGCCAGCAGCTTTATGGGGACATTAGAAGAGACCCAGTACTTC.

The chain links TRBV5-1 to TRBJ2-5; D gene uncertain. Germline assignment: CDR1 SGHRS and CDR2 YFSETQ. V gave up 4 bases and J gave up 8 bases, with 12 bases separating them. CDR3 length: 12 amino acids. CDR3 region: CASSAGPDTQYF. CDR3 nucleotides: TGCGCCAGCAGCGCCGGGCCTGACACCCAGTACTTC.

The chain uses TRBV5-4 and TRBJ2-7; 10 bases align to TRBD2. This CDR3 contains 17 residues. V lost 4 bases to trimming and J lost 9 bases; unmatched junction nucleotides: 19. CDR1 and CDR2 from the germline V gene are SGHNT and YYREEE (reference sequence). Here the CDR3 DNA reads TGTGCCAGCAGCGTCGGACTAGCGGAGATCAACAAGGAGTGGCAGTACTTC. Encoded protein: CASSVGLAEINKEWQYF.

The CDR3 bases are TGTGCCAGCAGCGTAGGTGGTCGGACTAGCGGGCGCACCGGGGAGCTGTTTTTT. Protein product: CASSVGGRTSGRTGELFF. The chain recombines TRBV9 with TRBJ2-2; 11 nucleotides line up with TRBD2. The CDR3 spans 18 residues. The V gene's germline CDR1 is SGDLS and CDR2 YYNGEE. Trimming cost V 0 bases and J 4 bases; bases outside gene matches: 8.

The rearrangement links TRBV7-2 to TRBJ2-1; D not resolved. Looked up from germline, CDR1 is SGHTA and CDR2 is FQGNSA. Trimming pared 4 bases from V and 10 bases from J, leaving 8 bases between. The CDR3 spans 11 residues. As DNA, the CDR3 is TGTGCCAGCAGCTCCGGGCCAGAGCAGTTCTTC. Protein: CASSSGPEQFF.

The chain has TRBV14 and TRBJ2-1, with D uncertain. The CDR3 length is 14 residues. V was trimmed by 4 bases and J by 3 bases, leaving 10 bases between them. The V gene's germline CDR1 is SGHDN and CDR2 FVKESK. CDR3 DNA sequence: TGTGCCAGCAGCCGGGGTGGCTACTACAATGAGCAGTTCTTC. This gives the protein CASSRGGYYNEQFF.

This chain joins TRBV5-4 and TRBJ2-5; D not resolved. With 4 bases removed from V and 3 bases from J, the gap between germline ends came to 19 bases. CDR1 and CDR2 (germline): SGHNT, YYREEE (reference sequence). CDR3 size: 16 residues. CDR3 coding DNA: TGTGCCAGCAGCCTAGGACGAATTACTATAGAAGAGACCCAGTACTTC. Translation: CASSLGRITIEETQYF.

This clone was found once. For the CDR3, the DNA is TGTGCCAGCAGCTTAGAACGGGCAAGCTCCTACGAGCAGTACTTC. Encoded protein: CASSLERASSYEQYF. This chain uses TRBV7-2 with TRBJ2-7; no firm D call. CDR1 SGHTA and CDR2 FQGNSA come from the germline V gene. V was shortened by 1 base and J by 0 bases, with 10 bases between the two germline ends. The CDR3 totals 15 residues.